Listed here is a single T cell receptor (beta chain). The record originates from a study of radiation and T cells in renal cell carcinoma. About the study: Nephrectomy followed 15 Gy stereotactic body radiation by 4 weeks.

CDR1 and CDR2 (germline): MNHEY, SVGAGI. The CDR3 is 13 residues long. V lost 3 bases, J lost 7 bases, and 4 bases stayed unmatched. Only in-frame clones appear in the TCRdb table, and some are missing; sequencing was by immunoSEQ multiplex PCR. Among 130,000 to 150,000 clones listed, 88% were seen once. Time point meaning: baseline pretreatment blood. The treatment denotes: 15 Gy SBRT to primary tumor, nephrectomy 4 weeks later. This material consisted of blood, taken from a patient whose treatment included radiotherapy and nephrectomy. The origin of this receptor is a woman aged 65 to 85 with renal cell carcinoma. The chain carries TRBV6-5 and TRBJ1-1; 8 nucleotides match TRBD1. CDR3 in amino acids: CASSYGQGDEAFF. The CDR3, as DNA: TGTGCCAGCAGTTATGGACAGGGCGATGAAGCTTTCTTT.